These 8 T cell receptor beta chains came from one sample sequenced in a study of blood T cells in healthy people across ages. A J-beta primer mix and a sample-barcoded 5' primer were used in a second PCR of roughly 6 to 12 cycles. MiXCR, run by TCRdb on the 5' RACE reads, gives a single entry per CDR3 protein. The sample lists some 690,000 distinct CDR3 sequences, about 24% seen once, with about 20% in the top ten. The material sequenced was blood. The receptors shown here come from a man in his 70s in good health.

This chain links TRBV3-1 with TRBJ2-1, with TRBD2 as a possible D gene (6 bases). The ends were cut back, 3 bases at V and 3 bases at J, with 12 bases in the middle. Germline-derived CDR1 and CDR2 are LGHDT and YNNKEL (reference sequence). The CDR3 is 15 residues long. CDR3 sequence reads: CASSQGTPYYNEQFF. As DNA, the CDR3 is TGTGCCAGCAGCCAGGGGACTCCATACTACAATGAGCAGTTCTTC.

Details on this clonotype: One end of the junction varies from germline; a read error may be responsible. The V gene is TRBV12-3 or TRBV12-4, the J gene TRBJ2-1, with 15 bases that match TRBD2. The CDR3 extends over 15 amino acids. The CDR3 region has the DNA TGTGCCTGCAGTCCCGCCGGGACTAGCGGGGGGGAGCAGTTCTTC. This translates into CACSPAGTSGGEQFF.

The chain employs TRBV20-1 and TRBJ2-1; TRBD2 aligns across 7 bases. V lost 6 bases to trimming and J lost 0 bases; unmatched junction nucleotides: 5. The germline gives CDR1 DFQATT, CDR2 SNEGSKA (reference sequence). The CDR3 spans 14 residues. The CDR3 DNA reads TGCAGTGCCACCGGACTAGACTCCTACAATGAGCAGTTCTTC. Its translation is CSATGLDSYNEQFF.

V is TRBV11-2 and J is TRBJ2-2; 11 nucleotides agree with TRBD2. V lost 2 bases to trimming and J lost 7 bases; unmatched junction nucleotides: 0. The CDR3 is made up of 14 amino acids. Germline-derived CDR1 and CDR2 are SGHAT and FQNNGV. The CDR3 nucleotides read TGTGCCAGCAGCTTAACTAGCGGGAGCGGGGAGCTGTTTTTT. It codes for CASSLTSGSGELFF.

The CDR3 here is CASSFIEGTRRADYTF. The CDR3 nucleotides read TGTGCCAGCAGCTTTATAGAGGGTACTCGGCGGGCGGACTACACCTTC. The V call is TRBV7-9, the J call TRBJ1-2; D remains ambiguous. Germline V gene data show CDR1 as SEHNR and CDR2 as FQNEAQ (reference sequence). This CDR3 region has 16 residues. V dropped 3 bases and J dropped 10 bases, with 24 bases sitting between them.

This clonotype was detected once. The chain joins TRBV29-1 to TRBJ2-3; possible D gene TRBD2, 6 bases. The V gene's germline CDR1 is SQVTM and CDR2 ANQGSEA. V shed 0 bases and J shed 5 bases, with 9 bases lying between them. The CDR3 extends over 13 amino acids. CDR3 bases: TGCAGCGTTGAAGATGGGGGGAAAGATACGCAGTATTTT. It translates to CSVEDGGKDTQYF.

V is TRBV29-1 and J is TRBJ1-2, with a weak D call TRBD1 (5 bases). CDR1 is SQVTM and CDR2 is ANQGSEA in the germline V gene. The V and J ends lost 6 bases and 4 bases respectively, with 15 bases between them. The CDR3 spans 13 residues. The CDR3 is CSVAPRVGYGYTF. DNA of the CDR3: TGCAGCGTCGCACCCAGGGTGGGCTATGGCTACACCTTC. Supplemented by reference TRBV29-1 and TRBJ1-2, the full variable domain reads SAVISQKPSRDICQRGTSLTIQCQVDSQVTMMFWYRQQPGQSLTLIATANQGSEATYESGFVIDKFPISRPNLTFSTLTVSNMSPEDSSIYLCSVAPRVGYGYTFGSGTRLTVV.

The V and J genes are TRBV6-5 and TRBJ2-5, with TRBD1 matching over 9 bases. The J call is doubtful: the DNA matches TRBJ2-1 better. CDR1 is MNHEY and CDR2 is SVGAGI in the germline V gene. The CDR3 has 15 residues. The CDR3 sequence: CASTPRTGARNEQFF. The CDR3 DNA follows: TGTGCCAGCACTCCCAGGACAGGGGCTCGGAATGAGCAGTTCTTC.